This T cell receptor beta chain emerged from a study of blood T cell repertoires in COVID-19. Germline-derived CDR1 and CDR2 are SGHVS and FQNEAQ. The J segment lost 4 bases and the V segment lost 5 bases, leaving 23 bases of the junction unmatched. There are 19 residues in the CDR3. This table comes from immunoSEQ multiplex PCR, and its TCRdb copy is limited to in-frame clones, with some not included. This table holds about 160,000 clones, about 86% found once. Sequenced input: peripheral blood. The chain combines TRBV7-8 with TRBJ2-7, with 7 bases aligning to TRBD1. This clonotype originated in a woman aged 70-85 years with acute or convalescent COVID-19. The CDR3: CASSAAFPGRDRASYEQYF. The CDR3 DNA is TGTGCCAGCAGCGCGGCCTTTCCGGGGAGAGACAGGGCTTCTTACGAGCAGTACTTC.